This T cell receptor (beta chain) comes out of a study of T cell responses to AZD1222 COVID-19 vaccine. CDR3 size: 14 residues. Germline CDR1 is LNHDA and CDR2 is SQIVND (reference sequence). V was clipped by 11 bases and J by 0 bases, with 14 bases between them. Notes on the study in general: Researchers took repertoire samples only after the peak T cell response had come. Baseline seropositives among AZD1222 recipients totaled only five to seven. In a largely white British group with more females than males, clonal diversity was possibly underestimated.

Profiling relied on immunoSEQ multiplex PCR, and the TCRdb table lists in-frame clones only, not all of them. The sample records about 170,000 clones, 80% to 95% being singletons. To note about this clone: What it recognizes is unknown.

The sequence came from an adult in good health. This rearrangement joins TRBV19 to TRBJ2-4; the D gene could be TRBD1 or TRBD2 (7 bases each). The specimen comprised peripheral blood, sampled on day 0 of AZD1222 vaccination. The CDR3 sequence: CASRGGIAKNIQYF. CDR3 nucleotide sequence: TGTGCCTCCAGGGGGGGAATAGCCAAAAACATTCAGTACTTC. Complete variable domain (other parts from reference TRBV19 and TRBJ2-4): DGGITQSPKYLFRKEGQNVTLSCEQNLNHDAMYWYRQDPGQGLRLIYYSQIVNDFQKGDIAEGYSVSREKKESFPLTVTSAQKNPTAFYLCASRGGIAKNIQYFGAGTRLSVL.